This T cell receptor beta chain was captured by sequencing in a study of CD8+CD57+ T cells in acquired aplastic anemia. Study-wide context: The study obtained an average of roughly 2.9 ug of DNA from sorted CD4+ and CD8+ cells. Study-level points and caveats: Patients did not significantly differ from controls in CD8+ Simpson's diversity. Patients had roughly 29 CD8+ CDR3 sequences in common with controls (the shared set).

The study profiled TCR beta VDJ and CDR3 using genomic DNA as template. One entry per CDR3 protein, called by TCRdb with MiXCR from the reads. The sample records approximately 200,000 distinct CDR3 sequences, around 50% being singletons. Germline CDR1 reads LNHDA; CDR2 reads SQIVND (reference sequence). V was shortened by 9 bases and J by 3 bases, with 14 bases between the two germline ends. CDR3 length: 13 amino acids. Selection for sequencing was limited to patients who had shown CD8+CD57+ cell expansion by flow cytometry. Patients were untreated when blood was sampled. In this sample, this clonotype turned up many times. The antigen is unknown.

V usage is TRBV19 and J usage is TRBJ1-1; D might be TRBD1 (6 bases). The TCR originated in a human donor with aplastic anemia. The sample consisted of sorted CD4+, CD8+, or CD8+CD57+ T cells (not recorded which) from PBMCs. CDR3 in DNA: TGTGCCAGCTCCGGGACAAAGGACACTGAAGCTTTCTTT. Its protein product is CASSGTKDTEAFF.